The source of this TCR beta chain is a study of T cells in Graves' hyperthyroidism and ophthalmopathy. Whole-study context: The initial diagnosis was the point when peripheral blood was collected, ahead of any treatment. Study findings and constraints: A model built on 13 V-J features separated ophthalmopathy from stable hyperthyroidism. Blood also showed most of the thyroid clonotypes that were expanded above 0.001.

Approximately 10 ml of fresh peripheral blood supplied the PBMCs. This CDR3 has 16 amino acids. Germline-derived CDR1 and CDR2 are SGHVS and FQNEAQ. Trimming at V came to 5 bases and at J to 1 base, leaving 8 bases not matched to a gene. The sample holds many counts of this clonotype. Its antigen is not identified. The source material, RNA transcripts, was used to amplify TCR beta CDR3 regions. The HTBI primer set drove a first-round RT-PCR of the TCR CDR3. TCRdb analysed the multiplex PCR reads with MiXCR anew, one entry per CDR3 protein. The sample carries a few hundred thousand distinct CDR3 sequences, roughly an eighth recorded once.

V is TRBV7-8 and J is TRBJ1-2; 9 nucleotides agree with TRBD1. The sequenced sample consisted of blood. This clonotype was obtained from a young woman with Graves' hyperthyroidism. DNA of the CDR3: TGTGCCAGCAGCCCCCCCCGGGACAGGGATAACTATGGCTACACCTTC. It translates to CASSPPRDRDNYGYTF.